This T cell receptor (beta chain) was observed in a study of T-cell reconstitution after alpha-beta-depleted transplantation in children. Study-wide results and limits: Recipient T cells and thymic progenitors that survived gave rise to the high TCRbeta diversity observed at day 60 in some patients. After one year, T-cell counts and TCRbeta diversity mostly came from new T cells. Expanded graft clones numbering several hundred reportedly gave rise to alpha-beta T cells about two months after transplant.

As to this clonotype: The antigen is undetermined.

As it was prepared, the TCRbeta library received unique molecular identifiers. TCRdb re-called the PCR reads through MiXCR, storing one row per CDR3 protein. The sample has 200,000 to 300,000 distinct CDR3 sequences; about a quarter are singletons. This CDR3 comprises 13 residues. V lost 6 bases and J lost 0, with 9 bases in between. CDR1 is SGHTA and CDR2 is FQGNSA in the germline V gene. The TCR originated in a girl aged 2-10 years with Fanconi anemia, due to receive a stem cell transplant. The sample was PBMCs, taken before TCRalphabeta/CD19-depleted stem cell transplant. The rearrangement joins TRBV7-2 to TRBJ2-7; tentative D call: TRBD2 (5 bases). The CDR3 spells CASRKRGSYEQYF. CDR3 nucleotide sequence: TGTGCCAGCAGAAAACGGGGCTCCTACGAGCAGTACTTC.